Listed below are T cell receptor beta chains from one sample, sequenced in a study of blood T cell repertoires in COVID-19. TCRdb keeps only in-frame clones here, not all; method: immunoSEQ multiplex PCR. The sample contains around 200,000 clones, over 75% of which appear only once. The material sequenced was PBMCs or T cells enriched from blood (not recorded which). These receptors originate from a middle-aged man who had recovered from COVID-19. The CDR3 runs from the conserved cysteine through the conserved F or W. The D gene is left open where the match is weak. Size is omitted from some rows. Given values are once, few, many or a class for expanded clones.

size	D	V	J	length	CDR3	DNA
NA	TRBD1	TRBV11-2	TRBJ1-1	12	CASSSQGGEAFF	TGTGCCAGCAGCTCGCAGGGGGGTGAAGCTTTCTTT
NA	TRBD2	TRBV5-1	TRBJ2-7	13	CASSFGGRDEQYF	TGCGCCAGCAGCTTCGGTGGGAGGGACGAGCAGTACTTC
NA	NA	TRBV10-3	TRBJ1-3	15	CAISRGQTDGNTIYF	TGTGCCATCAGTAGAGGACAGACAGATGGAAACACCATATATTTT
once	TRBD1	TRBV28	TRBJ1-1	15	CASSFRQGTRIEAFF	TGTGCCAGCAGTTTCCGACAGGGCACAAGGATTGAAGCTTTCTTT
many	NA	TRBV18	TRBJ2-5	15	CASSPPAAGIETQYF	TGTGCCAGCTCACCACCGGCGGCAGGGATTGAGACCCAGTACTTC
NA	NA	TRBV5-5	TRBJ1-3	14	CASSLDSLGNTIYF	TGTGCCAGCAGCCTAGACAGTCTCGGAAACACCATATATTTT
NA	NA	TRBV19	TRBJ1-1	15	CASRIGYGGRSEAFF	TGTGCCAGTAGGATCGGCTACGGGGGAAGGTCTGAAGCTTTCTTT
NA	TRBD2	TRBV2	TRBJ2-1	18	CASTFWGLAGGSYNEQFF	TGTGCCAGCACCTTTTGGGGACTAGCGGGGGGCTCCTACAATGAGCAGTTCTTC
NA	NA	TRBV19	TRBJ1-1	15	CASSRPGGSNTEAFF	TGTGCCAGTAGTCGCCCAGGAGGTTCGAACACTGAAGCTTTCTTT
NA	TRBD1	TRBV5-5	TRBJ1-2	15	CASSLVLGQSYGYTF	TGTGCCAGCAGCTTGGTTCTGGGACAGAGCTATGGCTACACCTTC
NA	NA	TRBV20-1	TRBJ2-7	10	CSAREIKQYF	TGCAGTGCTAGAGAAATCAAACAGTACTTC
NA	TRBD1	TRBV27	TRBJ2-2	15	CASSSRQGKAGELFF	TGTGCCAGCAGCAGTAGACAGGGGAAGGCCGGGGAGCTGTTTTTT
NA	TRBD1	TRBV6-5	TRBJ1-2	16	CASSYTGTVGVYGYTF	TGTGCCAGCAGTTACACAGGGACAGTCGGCGTCTATGGCTACACCTTC
NA	NA	TRBV18	TRBJ2-7	15	CASSRLGAELYEQYF	TGTGCCAGCTCACGACTAGGGGCGGAACTCTACGAGCAGTACTTC
NA	TRBD1	TRBV7-2	TRBJ2-7	16	CASSLPRQGHSYEQYF	TGTGCCAGCAGCCTACCGCGACAGGGGCACTCCTACGAGCAGTACTTC
NA	TRBD1	TRBV5-1	TRBJ1-4	15	CASSLRTGGNEKLFF	TGCGCCAGCAGCCTTCGGACAGGCGGGAATGAAAAACTGTTTTTT
NA	NA	TRBV9	TRBJ1-1	14	CASSSTGMNTEAFF	TGTGCCAGCAGCTCAACAGGTATGAACACTGAAGCTTTCTTT
once	TRBD1	TRBV30	TRBJ1-1	13	CAGQGQLNTEAFF	TGTGCCGGCCAGGGACAGTTGAACACTGAAGCTTTCTTT
NA	NA	TRBV7-9	TRBJ2-4	14	CASSLAGAKNIQYF	TGTGCCAGCAGTCTTGCAGGGGCCAAAAACATTCAGTACTTC
few	TRBD1	TRBV4-1	TRBJ2-7	16	CASSLRPGQGAYEQYF	TGCGCCAGCAGCTTACGACCGGGACAGGGGGCCTACGAGCAGTACTTC